The present entry profiles one T cell receptor (beta chain) with its context. The antigen it recognizes is unknown. Per-base quality was not reported, and no clone a single base away is much larger than it. Via the germline V gene, CDR1 is SNHLY and CDR2 FYNNEI. Inclusive of the bounding cysteine and phenylalanine, the CDR3 is 16 residues long. The CDR3 DNA has 48 bases and is translated from base 1. V ends up 5 bases short and J 4 bases short, with an unmatched junction base count of 12. Each collaborating institution followed its own protocols to collect whole blood in K2EDTA tubes. Collaborator samples were shipped for TCRbeta analysis as frozen whole blood, isolated PBMCs, or DNA extracted from either sample type. TCRbeta CDR3 regions were amplified from genomic DNA using the immunoSEQ Assay, a bias-controlled multiplex PCR. The source study handled its data this way. Nucleated cell counts per sample were estimated from amplification of reference gene primers within the assay. To quantify the absolute abundance of each unique TCRbeta CDR3 rearrangement, sequence reads were collapsed and filtered. For each sample, productive Simpson clonality was calculated as the square root of Simpson's diversity index across productive rearrangements. TCRdb re-hosts the immuneACCESS table, in-frame sequences only. Its copies lack some clones; in the studies checked, an unresolved V gene accounts for under half of them, and the cause for the rest is not known. That table supplies the V and J calls and clone size; D and trimming were determined from the DNA. For this sample the table gives about 49,000 clones, of which about 86% were detected only once. The ten largest clones capture about 4.7% of the sample.

The data originate from a study of blood T cell repertoires in COVID-19 (dated by TCRdb to the early 2020s). Broadly, across the study: Samples from collaborators originated in the United States, Italy and Spain and spanned both the acute and convalescent phases of COVID-19. The prospective study material was composed of cDNA or gDNA derived from T cells, B-cell-depleted T cells, or PBMCs. The dataset comprised deeply sampled blood TCRbeta repertoires from subjects exposed to, actively infected with, or recovered from COVID-19. A freely available public database, intended as a resource for researchers studying the immune response to SARS-CoV-2, is where the repertoires were released. Samples were obtained from the ongoing ImmuneRACE study (first 160 participants) and from over 1,000 subjects provided by 6 global collaborators. A de-identified subject ID, COVID-19 status, age in years and sex were almost always included in the sample metadata. HLA class I and class II types, where available, came from metadata supplied by the sample provider rather than from assay-based typing. The investigation overall reported the following: Clinical and demographic metadata were provided uncurated, with the amount varying by source and participant.

This sequence was found in a man in his forties with active COVID-19. The sample consisted of peripheral blood. The rearranged chain carries TRBV2 and TRBJ1-2, and TRBD1 aligns with 8 junction nucleotides. This receptor has the CDR3 CASSSSGGRGAYGYTF. The bases read TGTGCCAGCAGTTCCTCAGGGGGCCGGGGGGCCTATGGCTACACCTTC.